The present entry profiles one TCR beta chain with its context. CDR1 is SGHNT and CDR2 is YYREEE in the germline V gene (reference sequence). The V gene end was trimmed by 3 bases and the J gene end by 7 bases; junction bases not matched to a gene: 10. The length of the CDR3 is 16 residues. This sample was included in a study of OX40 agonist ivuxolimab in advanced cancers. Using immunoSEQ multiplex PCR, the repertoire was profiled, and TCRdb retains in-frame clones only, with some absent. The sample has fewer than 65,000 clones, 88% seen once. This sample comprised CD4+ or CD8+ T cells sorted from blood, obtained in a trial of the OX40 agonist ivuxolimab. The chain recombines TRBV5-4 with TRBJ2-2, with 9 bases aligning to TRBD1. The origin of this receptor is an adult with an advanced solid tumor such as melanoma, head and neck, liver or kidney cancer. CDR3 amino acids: CASSSKRTGDGGELFF. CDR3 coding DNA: TGTGCCAGCAGCTCGAAACGGACAGGGGACGGCGGGGAGCTGTTTTTT.